This T cell receptor (beta chain) was sequenced in a study of blood T cell repertoires in COVID-19. V was trimmed by 1 base and J by 4 bases, leaving 13 bases between them. CDR1 SNHLY and CDR2 FYNNEI come from the germline V gene. There are 15 residues in the CDR3. Authors' methods: Reference gene primers were amplified, and this amplification served to estimate nucleated cell counts. Some clones are missing from TCRdb's copy, which holds only in-frame ones; the method was immunoSEQ multiplex PCR. The DNA gave D and trimming, while V, J and clone size come from that table. The table has fewer than 200,000 clones, 75% to 90% seen once.

The receptor was derived from a woman aged 55 to 70 with acute or convalescent COVID-19. Sequencing was done on a sample of peripheral blood. V usage is TRBV2 and J usage is TRBJ2-5; D possibly corresponds to TRBD2 (6 bases). The CDR3 DNA sequence: TGTGCCAGCAGTGAAGACGCGGGGATGAGAGAGACCCAGTACTTC. Its protein is CASSEDAGMRETQYF.